This T cell receptor (beta chain) was captured in a study of T-cell reconstitution after alpha-beta-depleted transplantation in children. CDR1 is MNHNS and CDR2 is SASEGT in the germline V gene. CDR3 length: 15 amino acids. This sample's TCRbeta library carried unique molecular identifier barcodes. Via MiXCR, TCRdb re-called the PCR reads, giving one row per CDR3 protein. The repertoire includes about 580,000 distinct CDR3 sequences, 23% of them detected once, and approximately 14% sits in the top ten. Concerning this clonotype: The antigen remains unidentified.

Study results and limitations: A year post-transplant, T-cell counts and diversity derived mostly from newly produced T cells.

The chain joins TRBV6-1 to TRBJ2-2; TRBD2 aligns across 10 bases. The TCR originated in a boy in the first two years of life who had a stem cell transplant for acute myeloid leukemia, so the T cells may come from the graft donor. The sequencing here drew on PBMCs, mostly from graft donor cells, taken 360 days after TCRalphabeta/CD19-depleted stem cell transplant. The CDR3 coding sequence is TGTGCTCCTATTGGACTAGCGGCGAACACCGGGGAGCTGTTTTTT. Its protein is CAPIGLAANTGELFF.